What follows are 15 T cell receptor beta chains derived from one specimen sequenced in a study of blood T cell repertoires in COVID-19. The table came from immunoSEQ multiplex PCR; TCRdb's copy has only in-frame clones and leaves some out. The repertoire consists of about 70,000 clones, with more than 65% occurring once and the leading ten covering approximately 0.83%. The sequenced sample consisted of peripheral blood. These receptors came from a woman aged 70-85 years with acute or convalescent COVID-19.

This sequence joins TRBV6-6 and TRBJ2-3; TRBD1 matches at 7 bases. Germline lookup yields CDR1 MNHNY and CDR2 SVGAGI (reference sequence). V was clipped by 4 bases and J by 2 bases; unmatched bases: 3. The CDR3 runs 14 residues. This CDR3 is CASSSGQTTDTQYF. DNA for the CDR3: TGTGCCAGCAGTTCGGGACAGACCACAGATACGCAGTATTTT.

This clone came up a few times. The rearrangement joins TRBV5-6 to TRBJ1-2; TRBD1 is a possible D gene (5 bases). Germline V gene lookup returns CDR1 SGHDT and CDR2 YYEEEE. The length of the CDR3 is 14 residues. The germline V and J ends were trimmed by 2 bases and 0 bases, with 8 bases remaining between them. In DNA form, the CDR3 reads TGTGCCAGCAGCTTTGACAGATCTAACTATGGCTACACCTTC. Residues: CASSFDRSNYGYTF.

V and J are TRBV4-3 and TRBJ2-2; possibly TRBD1 for D (7 bases). Deletions cut 0 bases from V and 4 bases from J, with 15 bases between. CDR3 length: 17 amino acids. Germline CDR1 LGHNA, CDR2 YSLEER. Here the CDR3 DNA reads TGCGCCAGCAGCCAAGATCTTCACAGGGGAGGCACCGGGGAGCTGTTTTTT. It codes for CASSQDLHRGGTGELFF.

The chain joins TRBV21-1 to TRBJ1-3; TRBD1, the table's D call, was not compared with the DNA. TRBV21-1 is a recognized pseudogene. CDR3 length equals 12 residues. CDR3 sequence: CASAGESNTIYF. Written as DNA, the CDR3 is TGTGCCAGCGCAGGGGAATCAAACACCATATATTTT.

The rearrangement joins TRBV30 to TRBJ2-2; 8 nucleotides line up with TRBD2. CDR1 is GTSNPN and CDR2 is SVGIG in the germline V gene (reference sequence). The CDR3 has 14 amino acids. V dropped 2 bases and J dropped 6; count of bases not matched to a gene: 5. CDR3: CAWSPGTRPGELFF. In DNA, the CDR3 is TGTGCCTGGAGTCCCGGGACTAGGCCCGGGGAGCTGTTTTTT.

Only one count was recorded for this clone. The rearrangement uses TRBV5-6 and TRBJ2-7; D might be TRBD2 (5 bases). Trimming left V 4 bases short and J 5 bases short, with 16 bases between. The CDR3 runs to 14 residues. Germline V gene sequence: CDR1 SGHDT, CDR2 YYEEEE. The CDR3 DNA follows: TGTGCCAGCAGCCCTACGATTATAGCGAACGAGCAGTACTTC. It specifies CASSPTIIANEQYF.

V gene TRBV28 combines with J gene TRBJ2-3, with a weak D call TRBD1 (5 bases). Germline CDR1 MDHEN, CDR2 SYDVKM. The V end was cut by 8 bases, the J end by 0 bases, with 9 bases between. CDR3 length: 13 amino acids. The CDR3 sequence is CASGQPSTDTQYF. DNA of the CDR3: TGTGCCAGCGGACAACCGAGCACAGATACGCAGTATTTT.

The CDR3 sequence: CASKLESGELFF. The CDR3 DNA follows: TGTGCCAGCAAACTAGAGTCCGGGGAGCTGTTTTTT. The genes are TRBV12-3 or TRBV12-4 and TRBJ2-2; a weak D match, TRBD2 (5 bases). V lost 7 bases, J lost 6 bases, and 9 bases lay in between. The CDR3 sequence is 12 residues long.

This clone was detected a few times. The J gene is TRBJ2-1, the V gene TRBV30, with a possible D match to TRBD2 (6 bases). Germline CDR1 is GTSNPN and CDR2 is SVGIG (reference sequence). The CDR3 runs 15 residues. The V and J ends lost 0 bases and 4 bases respectively, with 13 bases between them. The CDR3 DNA reads TGTGCCTGGAGTGTACAGAATGGGAGGTACAATGAGCAGTTCTTC. It encodes CAWSVQNGRYNEQFF.

The genes are TRBV6-6 and TRBJ1-1; D unclear. Germline values: CDR1 MNHNY, CDR2 SVGAGI (reference sequence). The V end was cut by 4 bases, the J end by 4 bases, with 16 bases between. The CDR3 totals 15 residues. CDR3 coding DNA: TGTGCCAGCAGTTCCTCAGAAGGAGGGTCCACTGAAGCTTTCTTT. Translation: CASSSSEGGSTEAFF.

The chain couples TRBV9 to TRBJ1-3, with TRBD1 as a possible D gene (6 bases). V was clipped by 3 bases and J by 7 bases, with 17 bases between them. In germline, CDR1 is SGDLS, CDR2 YYNGEE. This CDR3 is built from 15 residues. CDR3 amino acids: CASSDHRVGSNTIYF. Written as DNA, the CDR3 is TGTGCCAGCAGCGATCACAGGGTTGGCTCGAACACCATATATTTT.

The chain has TRBV11-1 and TRBJ1-1; D is unresolved. The CDR3 has 15 residues. Germline values: CDR1 SGHAT, CDR2 FQDESV (reference sequence). V lost 0 bases, J lost 5 bases, and 13 bases lay in between. The CDR3 DNA reads as TGTGCCAGCAGCTTAGCGGCAGGCCCGGGGACTGAAGCTTTCTTT. Amino acids: CASSLAAGPGTEAFF.

The chain is built from TRBV28 and TRBJ1-4; perhaps TRBD1 as D (5 bases). The CDR3 covers 16 residues. V shed 3 bases and J shed 5 bases, with 16 bases lying between them. Germline loops: CDR1 MDHEN, CDR2 SYDVKM. The CDR3: CASSFPRLAGNEKLFF. CDR3 in DNA: TGTGCCAGCAGTTTCCCGCGCTTAGCAGGGAATGAAAAACTGTTTTTT. Using reference TRBV28 and TRBJ1-4 for the parts outside the CDR3, the full variable domain is DVKVTQSSRYLVKRTGEKVFLECVQDMDHENMFWYRQDPGLGLRLIYFSYDVKMKEKGDIPEGYSVSREKKERFSLILESASTNQTSMYLCASSFPRLAGNEKLFFGSGTQLSVL.

J is TRBJ2-4 and V is TRBV19, with a tentative D call TRBD2 (6 bases). The CDR3 extends over 14 amino acids. The V end lost 1 base, the J end lost 10 bases, and 14 bases lay between the germline ends. Germline V gene lookup returns CDR1 LNHDA and CDR2 SQIVND (reference sequence). The CDR3 sequence: CASSIGGDSRIQYF. CDR3 nucleotides: TGTGCCAGTAGTATAGGGGGGGATTCGAGGATTCAGTACTTC.

The V and J genes are TRBV30 and TRBJ1-3; TRBD1 agrees at 8 bases. The CDR3 runs to 17 residues. Germline V CDR1 and CDR2: GTSNPN, SVGIG (reference sequence). Trimming at V came to 3 bases and at J to 0 bases, leaving 10 bases not matched to a gene. The CDR3 sequence: CAWRGTQGARSGNTIYF. DNA of the CDR3: TGTGCCTGGAGGGGGACTCAGGGGGCGCGCTCTGGAAACACCATATATTTT.